The clone carrying this T cell receptor beta chain was counted a few times. Individual cDNA molecules were tagged with unique molecular identifiers, the study reported. TCRdb processed the 5' RACE reads anew with MiXCR; each CDR3 protein has one entry. The repertoire holds 50,000 to 60,000 distinct CDR3 sequences, 10% seen once, with about 4.3% in the top ten. CDR1 and CDR2 (germline): SNHLY, FYNNEI. The CDR3 is made up of 11 amino acids. V shed 6 bases and J shed 5 bases, with 7 bases lying between them. The data were taken from a study of early T cells in non-severe SARS-CoV-2 infection. On the study more broadly: Investigators sequenced bulk RNA drawn from unsorted whole blood, and chains remained unpaired.

This sequence joins TRBV2 and TRBJ2-5; D is unresolved. The sequence was collected from an adult who was a healthcare worker with PCR-confirmed SARS-CoV-2 infection or an uninfected control (not recorded which). Material: whole blood. DNA for the CDR3: TGTGCCAGCAGCCCCGTGGAGACCCAGTACTTC. It is translated as CASSPVETQYF.